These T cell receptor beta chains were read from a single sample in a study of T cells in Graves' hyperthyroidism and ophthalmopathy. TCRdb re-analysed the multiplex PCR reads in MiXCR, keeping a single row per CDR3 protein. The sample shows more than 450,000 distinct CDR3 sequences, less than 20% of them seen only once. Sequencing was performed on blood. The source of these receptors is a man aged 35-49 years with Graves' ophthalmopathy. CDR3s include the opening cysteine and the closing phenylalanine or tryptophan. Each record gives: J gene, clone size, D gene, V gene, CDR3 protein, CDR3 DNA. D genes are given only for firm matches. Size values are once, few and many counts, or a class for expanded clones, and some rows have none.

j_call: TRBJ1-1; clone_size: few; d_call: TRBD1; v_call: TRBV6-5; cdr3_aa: CASSYPGQGPLNTEAFF; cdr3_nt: TGTGCCAGCAGTTACCCCGGACAGGGCCCACTGAACACTGAAGCTTTCTTT
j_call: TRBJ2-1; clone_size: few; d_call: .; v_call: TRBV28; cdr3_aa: CASSLGAPGNEQFF; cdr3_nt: TGTGCCAGCAGTTTAGGAGCCCCGGGAAATGAGCAGTTCTTC
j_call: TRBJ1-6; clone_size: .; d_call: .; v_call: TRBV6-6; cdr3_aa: CASSYSLRGSPLHF; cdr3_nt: TGTGCCAGCAGTTACTCCCTCCGGGGCTCACCCCTCCACTTT
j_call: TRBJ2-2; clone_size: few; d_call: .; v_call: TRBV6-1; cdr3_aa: CASSEAGFWDTKNTGELFF; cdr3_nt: TGTGCCAGCAGTGAAGCGGGTTTCTGGGACACAAAGAACACCGGGGAGCTGTTTTTT
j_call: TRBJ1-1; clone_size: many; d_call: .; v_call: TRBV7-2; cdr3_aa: CASSVRRNTEAFF; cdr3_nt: TGTGCCAGCAGCGTCCGACGGAACACTGAAGCTTTCTTT
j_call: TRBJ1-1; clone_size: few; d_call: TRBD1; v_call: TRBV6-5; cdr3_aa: CASSYSWTGPMNTEAFF; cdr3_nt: TGTGCCAGCAGTTACTCGTGGACAGGGCCCATGAACACTGAAGCTTTCTTT
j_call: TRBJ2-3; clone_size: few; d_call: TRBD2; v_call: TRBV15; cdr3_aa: CATSRGLAGKSDTQYF; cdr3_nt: TGTGCCACCAGCAGAGGACTAGCGGGAAAGTCAGATACGCAGTATTTT
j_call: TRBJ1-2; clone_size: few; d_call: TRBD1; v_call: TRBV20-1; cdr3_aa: CSAKETGQGADYGYTF; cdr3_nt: TGCAGTGCCAAAGAAACCGGACAGGGGGCTGACTATGGCTACACCTTC
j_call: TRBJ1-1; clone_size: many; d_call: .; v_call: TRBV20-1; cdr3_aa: CSALDWGGIAFF; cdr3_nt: TGCAGTGCTCTGGACTGGGGCGGTATAGCTTTCTTT
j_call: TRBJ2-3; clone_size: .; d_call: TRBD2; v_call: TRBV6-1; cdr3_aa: CASSESIAGGRGDTQYF; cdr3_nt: TGTGCCAGCAGTGAGTCGATTGCGGGGGGCCGCGGGGATACGCAGTATTTT
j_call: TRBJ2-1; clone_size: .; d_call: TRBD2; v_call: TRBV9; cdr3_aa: CASSVGTSGFNEQFF; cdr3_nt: TGTGCCAGCAGCGTAGGCACTAGCGGGTTCAATGAGCAGTTCTTC
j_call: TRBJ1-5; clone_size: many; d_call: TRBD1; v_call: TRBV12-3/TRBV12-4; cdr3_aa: CASSATGASNQPQHF; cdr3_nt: TGTGCCAGCAGCGCGACAGGGGCCAGCAATCAGCCCCAGCATTTT
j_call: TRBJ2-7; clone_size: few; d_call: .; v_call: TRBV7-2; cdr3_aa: CASSLGRGFNEQYF; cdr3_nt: TGTGCCAGCAGCTTAGGAAGGGGCTTTAACGAGCAGTACTTC